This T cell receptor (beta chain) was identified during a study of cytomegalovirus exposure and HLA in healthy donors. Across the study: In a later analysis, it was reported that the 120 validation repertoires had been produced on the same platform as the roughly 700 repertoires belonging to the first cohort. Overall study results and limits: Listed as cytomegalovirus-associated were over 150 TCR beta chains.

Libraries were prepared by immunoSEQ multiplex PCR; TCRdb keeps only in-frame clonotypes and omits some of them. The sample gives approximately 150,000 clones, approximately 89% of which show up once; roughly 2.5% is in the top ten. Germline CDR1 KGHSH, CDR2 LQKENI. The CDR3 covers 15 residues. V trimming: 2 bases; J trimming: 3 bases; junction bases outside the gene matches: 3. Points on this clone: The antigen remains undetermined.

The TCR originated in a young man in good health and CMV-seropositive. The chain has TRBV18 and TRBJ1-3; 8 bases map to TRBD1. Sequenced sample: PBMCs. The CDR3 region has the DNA TGTGCCAGCTCACCAACTACAGGGGGTGGAAACACCATATATTTT. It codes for CASSPTTGGGNTIYF.